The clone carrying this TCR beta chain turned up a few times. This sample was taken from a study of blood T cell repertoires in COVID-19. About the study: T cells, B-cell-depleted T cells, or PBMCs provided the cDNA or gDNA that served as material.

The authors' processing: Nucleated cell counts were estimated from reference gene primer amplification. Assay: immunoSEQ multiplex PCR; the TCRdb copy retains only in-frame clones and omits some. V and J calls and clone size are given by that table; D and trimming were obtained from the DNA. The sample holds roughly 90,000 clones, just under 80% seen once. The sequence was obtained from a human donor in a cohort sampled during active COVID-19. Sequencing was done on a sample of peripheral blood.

As DNA, the CDR3 is TGTGCCAGCAGCTCTGCTAGCGGGGGGGATGTTGAGCAGTTCTTC. Translated: CASSSASGGDVEQFF. The rearrangement links TRBV7-3 to TRBJ2-1; 12 nucleotides align to TRBD2. CDR1 and CDR2 from the germline V gene are SGHTA and FQGTGA. This CDR3 spans 15 amino acids. V lost 4 bases, J lost 9 bases, and 7 bases stayed unmatched.